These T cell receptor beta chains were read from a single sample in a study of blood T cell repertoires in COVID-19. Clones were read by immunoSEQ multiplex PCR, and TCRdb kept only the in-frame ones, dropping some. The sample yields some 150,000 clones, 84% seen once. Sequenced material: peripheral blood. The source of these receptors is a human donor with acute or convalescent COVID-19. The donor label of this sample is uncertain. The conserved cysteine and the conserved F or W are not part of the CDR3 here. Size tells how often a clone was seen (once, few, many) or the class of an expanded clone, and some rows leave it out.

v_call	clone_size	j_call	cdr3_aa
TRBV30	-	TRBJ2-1	AWSRTSGGAVGNEQF
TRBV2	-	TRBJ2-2	ASNGQGPGELF
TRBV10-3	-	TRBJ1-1	AIKEGLITEAF
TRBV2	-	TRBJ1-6	ASSGDWGEGSPLH
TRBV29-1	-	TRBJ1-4	SASRGATNEKLF
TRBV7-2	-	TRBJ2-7	ASSLAWGSGSYEQY
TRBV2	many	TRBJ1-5	ASSEAGDNQPQH
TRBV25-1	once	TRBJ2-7	ASSELQGSDEQY
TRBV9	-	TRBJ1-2	ASRPSGRDGYT
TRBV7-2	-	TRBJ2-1	ASSLDPRTPEQF
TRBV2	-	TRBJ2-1	ASSVTGNNEQF
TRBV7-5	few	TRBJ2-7	VRSPARGSYEQY
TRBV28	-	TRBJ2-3	ASSSRRPPGTDTQY
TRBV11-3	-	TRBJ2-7	ASSLEASGNYEQY
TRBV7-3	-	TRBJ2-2	ASSSNGGWTGELF
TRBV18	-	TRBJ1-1	ASSAQGGTEAF
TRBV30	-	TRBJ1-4	AWKDSEKLF
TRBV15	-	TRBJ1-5	ATSREKGQPQH
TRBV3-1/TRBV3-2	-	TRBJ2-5	ASSQPRTSGETQY